The clone carrying this T cell receptor (beta chain) was seen repeatedly, ten times or more. Its antigen is unknown. This entry belongs to a study of molecular identifiers for immune sequencing clone quantification. From the PCR reads, TCRdb called clonotypes with MiXCR, one entry per CDR3 protein. This sample has 460,000 or so distinct CDR3 sequences, with 20% to 25% found just once. Study findings and constraints: Reportedly, one cell's Jurkat TCR RNA was detected within 1,100,000 naive CD8 cells. Clones of above 20 RNA copies carried over 98% of effector molecules; in naive cells they carried under 1%.

Germline CDR1 MGHRA, CDR2 YSYEKL. The CDR3 contains 15 residues. V was pared by 2 bases and J by 5 bases, with 13 bases between. The sequencing input was naive CD8+ T cells from blood, with Jurkat cell RNA spiked in. Subset reported: FACS-sorted CD8+CD4-CCR7+CD45RA+ naive T cells. The J gene is TRBJ2-1, the V gene TRBV4-1; D not certain. The clonotype comes from a human donor in good health. Some libraries in this study had Jurkat cell RNA spiked in. CDR3 nucleotides: TGCGCCAGCAGCCAACTGGCTACAGTGAACAATGAGCAGTTCTTC. It encodes CASSQLATVNNEQFF.